This is a list of T cell receptor beta chains from one sample in a study of T cell changes during pregnancy in multiple sclerosis. TCRdb's table, derived via immunoSEQ multiplex PCR, lists solely in-frame clones and lacks some. The repertoire holds roughly 23,000 clones, around 88% seen once, with approximately 1.2% in the top ten. The sequencing used CD4+ T cells from peripheral blood mononuclear cells, collected in the first trimester of pregnancy. All receptors come from a female donor in good health, enrolled as a control in a pregnancy study. Both conserved end residues are part of each CDR3. The D gene is left open where the match is weak. Expanded clones get a size class; other rows say once, few or many, or leave the size out.

clone size	V gene	D gene	J gene	CDR3 DNA	CDR3 protein
-	TRBV7-2	-	TRBJ1-1	TGTGCCAGCAGCTTTCGACGGAGCACTGAAGCTTTCTTT	CASSFRRSTEAFF
-	TRBV6-1	TRBD1	TRBJ2-1	TGTGCCAGCAGCGCTTGGACAGGTTACAATGAGCAGTTCTTC	CASSAWTGYNEQFF
medium-sized	TRBV18	-	TRBJ1-6	TGTGCCAGCTCACCAGGGGCAGGGGCTTCACCCCTCCACTTT	CASSPGAGASPLHF
-	TRBV4-1	TRBD1	TRBJ2-1	TGCGCCAGCAGCCAAGCCCGGCCGGGACAGCATTACAATGAGCAGTTCTTC	CASSQARPGQHYNEQFF
-	TRBV5-5	-	TRBJ2-2	TGTGCCAGCAGCTTGCGGCTAGCAGGGAACACCGGGGAGCTGTTTTTT	CASSLRLAGNTGELFF
-	TRBV19	-	TRBJ1-4	TGTGCCTCAAGTCCCGGGGGGGGTGAAAAACTGTTTTTT	CASSPGGGEKLFF
-	TRBV7-4	-	TRBJ2-7	TGTGCCAGCAGCTTAATTGGTTGGAGCGCCTACGAGCAGTACTTC	CASSLIGWSAYEQYF
-	TRBV29-1	TRBD1	TRBJ1-5	TGCAGCTTCGGTGGGACAGGCGACCAGCCCCAGCATTTT	CSFGGTGDQPQHF
-	TRBV7-3	-	TRBJ1-4	TGTGCCAGCAGCTTAGAGGGAGGAGCAACTAATGAAAAACTGTTTTTT	CASSLEGGATNEKLFF
-	TRBV5-1	-	TRBJ2-1	TGCGCCAGCAGCTTGGTTCTCGGTCGTAATGAGCAGTTCTTC	CASSLVLGRNEQFF
few	TRBV5-5	TRBD2	TRBJ2-2	TGTGCCAGCAGCTTGAGGCTAGCGGGAGGAACCGGGGAGCTGTTTTTT	CASSLRLAGGTGELFF
few	TRBV18	TRBD1	TRBJ1-1	TGTGCCAGCTCAGGGGACAGGGGGATCATGAACACTGAAGCTTTCTTT	CASSGDRGIMNTEAFF
-	TRBV7-9	-	TRBJ2-2	TGTGCCAGCAGCTTAGAGGGGTCCGGGGAGCTGTTTTTT	CASSLEGSGELFF
-	TRBV7-2	-	TRBJ2-7	TGTGCCAGCAGTCAGGGGCGGAGCTCCTACGAGCAGTACTTC	CASSQGRSSYEQYF
-	TRBV7-9	TRBD1	TRBJ1-6	TGTGCCAGCAGCTTAGCGGCCGGGACAGGGGAATCACCCCTCCACTTT	CASSLAAGTGESPLHF
-	TRBV7-5	-	TRBJ2-7	TGTGCCAGAAGCTACCCACTACCGCAGTACTTC	CARSYPLPQYF
-	TRBV15	TRBD2	TRBJ2-5	TGTGCCACCAGCCCGTGGGGGGTAGCGGGGTCCCAAGAGACCCAGTACTTC	CATSPWGVAGSQETQYF
-	TRBV13	TRBD1	TRBJ1-2	TGTGCCAGCAGCACCTTCGACAGGGATAACTATGGCTACACCTTC	CASSTFDRDNYGYTF
-	TRBV28	-	TRBJ1-1	TGTGCCAGCAGCTACGACAGGCTCACTGAAGCTTTCTTT	CASSYDRLTEAFF
-	TRBV29-1	TRBD1	TRBJ2-3	TGCAGCGCCTCCGGGACAGGGGTAGGAGATACGCAGTATTTT	CSASGTGVGDTQYF
-	TRBV6-1	TRBD1	TRBJ2-1	TGTGCCAGCAGTGATAACAGGGGGAATGAGCAGTTCTTC	CASSDNRGNEQFF
medium-sized	TRBV5-4	TRBD2	TRBJ2-2	TGTGCCAGCAGCTTGGTGGTAGCGGGAAACACCGGGGAGCTGTTTTTT	CASSLVVAGNTGELFF
-	TRBV15	-	TRBJ1-4	TGTGCCACCAGCAGGGTCAGGGGAACTAATGAAAAACTGTTTTTT	CATSRVRGTNEKLFF
-	TRBV11-2	-	TRBJ2-6	TGTGCCAGCAGCTTAGTATTTTCCAGGGCGAAATCTGGGGCCAACGTCCTGACTTTC	CASSLVFSRAKSGANVLTF
-	TRBV5-4	TRBD1	TRBJ1-6	TGTGCCAGCAGCTTCCTGGACAGGGGTTCACCCCTCCACTTT	CASSFLDRGSPLHF
-	TRBV5-1	TRBD2	TRBJ2-2	TGCGCCAGCAGCTGGAAGACTAGCGGGGGCCAAGCGAACACCGGGGAGCTGTTTTTT	CASSWKTSGGQANTGELFF
-	TRBV6-1	-	TRBJ1-2	TGTGCCAGCAGTGAAGTTCGGCAGGCGGGGGGCTACACCTTC	CASSEVRQAGGYTF
-	TRBV5-1	-	TRBJ2-7	TGCGCCAGCAGCTTGGCCTTCGGGGGCGAGCAGTACTTC	CASSLAFGGEQYF
-	TRBV9	TRBD1	TRBJ1-1	TGTGCCAGCAGCGTAGCCCCCATCGGGACAGGGTTTGAAGCTTTCTTT	CASSVAPIGTGFEAFF
-	TRBV19	TRBD2	TRBJ2-1	TGTGCCAGTAGGACGTCCGGTGGACTAGCGGGGGGGCCAGGTGAGCAGTTCTTC	CASRTSGGLAGGPGEQFF
-	TRBV14	-	TRBJ1-6	TGTGCCAGCAGCGTCACCGGGACACCCAATTCACCCCTCCACTTT	CASSVTGTPNSPLHF
-	TRBV11-3	-	TRBJ2-1	TGTGCCAGCAGCTATAGCCGGGGATACAATGAGCAGTTCTTC	CASSYSRGYNEQFF
-	TRBV6-4	TRBD2	TRBJ2-1	TGTGCCAGCAGTCGACTAGCGGGAGGTCGGAACAATGAGCAGTTCTTC	CASSRLAGGRNNEQFF
-	TRBV7-2	-	TRBJ1-5	TGTGCCAGCAGCTCTCTCAGTAGCAATCAGCCCCAGCATTTT	CASSSLSSNQPQHF
-	TRBV19	-	TRBJ2-3	TGTGCCAGTAGTATGTTGCAGGGCACAGATACGCAGTATTTT	CASSMLQGTDTQYF
-	TRBV7-7	TRBD1	TRBJ2-2	TGTGCCAGCAGCCCCCGGACGGACAGGGCCGGGGAGCTGTTTTTT	CASSPRTDRAGELFF
-	TRBV9	-	TRBJ2-2	TGTGCCAGCAGCGTTCGGGGGAACACCGGGGAGCTGTTTTTT	CASSVRGNTGELFF
-	TRBV28	-	TRBJ1-3	TGTGCCAGCAGTATAACTGGAAACACCATATATTTT	CASSITGNTIYF
-	TRBV4-1	TRBD2	TRBJ2-1	TGCGCCAGCAGCCAAGAACTGGCTAGCGGGGGGGCTTTAATATCCTACAATGAGCAGTTCTTC	CASSQELASGGALISYNEQFF
-	TRBV27	-	TRBJ2-1	TGTGCCAGCAGTCGTATGTCGGGACAAAACAATGAGCAGTTCTTC	CASSRMSGQNNEQFF
-	TRBV5-4	TRBD1	TRBJ2-3	TGTGCCAGCAGCTCGGACAGGGGGGGGACAGATACGCAGTATTTT	CASSSDRGGTDTQYF
-	TRBV5-1	TRBD1	TRBJ1-6	TGCGCCAGCAGCACACAAACAGGGGGTAGCTCACCCCTCCACTTT	CASSTQTGGSSPLHF
-	TRBV5-4	TRBD2	TRBJ2-5	TGTGCCAGCAGCTTGTCAGCTGCCGGGGGGGCCCAAGAGACCCAGTACTTC	CASSLSAAGGAQETQYF
once	TRBV28	TRBD1	TRBJ1-5	TGTGCCAGCAGCCAAGCGGGACAGGGCAATCAGCCCCAGCATTTT	CASSQAGQGNQPQHF
-	TRBV19	TRBD1	TRBJ1-1	TGTGCCAGTAGTCTGTCGGGACAGGGGGCTGAAGCTTTCTTT	CASSLSGQGAEAFF
-	TRBV28	TRBD1	TRBJ1-2	TGTGCCACCCTTAATCCTGGGACAGTCTATGGCTACACCTTC	CATLNPGTVYGYTF
medium-sized	TRBV4-3	TRBD2	TRBJ2-3	TGCGCCAGCAGCCTTAGCGGGGTTAGGACAGATACGCAGTATTTT	CASSLSGVRTDTQYF
once	TRBV2	TRBD2	TRBJ2-1	TGTGCCAGCAGGGGTGGGCTAGCGGATAACTACAATGAGCAGTTCTTC	CASRGGLADNYNEQFF
-	TRBV19	-	TRBJ2-5	TGTGCCAGTAGTGCGAGGGGGAGAGAGACCCAGTACTTC	CASSARGRETQYF
-	TRBV9	-	TRBJ1-1	TGTGCCAGCAGCGCCGCGGGGGATAACACTGAAGCTTTCTTT	CASSAAGDNTEAFF
-	TRBV7-6	TRBD1	TRBJ2-3	TGTGCCAGCAGCTCCGGGACAGGGGGCGCCGGCACAGATACGCAGTATTTT	CASSSGTGGAGTDTQYF
-	TRBV6-5	TRBD1	TRBJ1-1	TGTGCCAGCACCAGGACAGGGGGAAAAACTGAAGCTTTCTTT	CASTRTGGKTEAFF
-	TRBV11-1	TRBD1	TRBJ2-7	TGTGCCAGCAGCCTGGGACAGGGGGCTGTTGAGCAGTACTTC	CASSLGQGAVEQYF
few	TRBV10-3	TRBD1	TRBJ2-4	TGTGCCATCAGTGAGTCGACGAGACAGGGGGCTCGGGCCAAAAACATTCAGTACTTC	CAISESTRQGARAKNIQYF